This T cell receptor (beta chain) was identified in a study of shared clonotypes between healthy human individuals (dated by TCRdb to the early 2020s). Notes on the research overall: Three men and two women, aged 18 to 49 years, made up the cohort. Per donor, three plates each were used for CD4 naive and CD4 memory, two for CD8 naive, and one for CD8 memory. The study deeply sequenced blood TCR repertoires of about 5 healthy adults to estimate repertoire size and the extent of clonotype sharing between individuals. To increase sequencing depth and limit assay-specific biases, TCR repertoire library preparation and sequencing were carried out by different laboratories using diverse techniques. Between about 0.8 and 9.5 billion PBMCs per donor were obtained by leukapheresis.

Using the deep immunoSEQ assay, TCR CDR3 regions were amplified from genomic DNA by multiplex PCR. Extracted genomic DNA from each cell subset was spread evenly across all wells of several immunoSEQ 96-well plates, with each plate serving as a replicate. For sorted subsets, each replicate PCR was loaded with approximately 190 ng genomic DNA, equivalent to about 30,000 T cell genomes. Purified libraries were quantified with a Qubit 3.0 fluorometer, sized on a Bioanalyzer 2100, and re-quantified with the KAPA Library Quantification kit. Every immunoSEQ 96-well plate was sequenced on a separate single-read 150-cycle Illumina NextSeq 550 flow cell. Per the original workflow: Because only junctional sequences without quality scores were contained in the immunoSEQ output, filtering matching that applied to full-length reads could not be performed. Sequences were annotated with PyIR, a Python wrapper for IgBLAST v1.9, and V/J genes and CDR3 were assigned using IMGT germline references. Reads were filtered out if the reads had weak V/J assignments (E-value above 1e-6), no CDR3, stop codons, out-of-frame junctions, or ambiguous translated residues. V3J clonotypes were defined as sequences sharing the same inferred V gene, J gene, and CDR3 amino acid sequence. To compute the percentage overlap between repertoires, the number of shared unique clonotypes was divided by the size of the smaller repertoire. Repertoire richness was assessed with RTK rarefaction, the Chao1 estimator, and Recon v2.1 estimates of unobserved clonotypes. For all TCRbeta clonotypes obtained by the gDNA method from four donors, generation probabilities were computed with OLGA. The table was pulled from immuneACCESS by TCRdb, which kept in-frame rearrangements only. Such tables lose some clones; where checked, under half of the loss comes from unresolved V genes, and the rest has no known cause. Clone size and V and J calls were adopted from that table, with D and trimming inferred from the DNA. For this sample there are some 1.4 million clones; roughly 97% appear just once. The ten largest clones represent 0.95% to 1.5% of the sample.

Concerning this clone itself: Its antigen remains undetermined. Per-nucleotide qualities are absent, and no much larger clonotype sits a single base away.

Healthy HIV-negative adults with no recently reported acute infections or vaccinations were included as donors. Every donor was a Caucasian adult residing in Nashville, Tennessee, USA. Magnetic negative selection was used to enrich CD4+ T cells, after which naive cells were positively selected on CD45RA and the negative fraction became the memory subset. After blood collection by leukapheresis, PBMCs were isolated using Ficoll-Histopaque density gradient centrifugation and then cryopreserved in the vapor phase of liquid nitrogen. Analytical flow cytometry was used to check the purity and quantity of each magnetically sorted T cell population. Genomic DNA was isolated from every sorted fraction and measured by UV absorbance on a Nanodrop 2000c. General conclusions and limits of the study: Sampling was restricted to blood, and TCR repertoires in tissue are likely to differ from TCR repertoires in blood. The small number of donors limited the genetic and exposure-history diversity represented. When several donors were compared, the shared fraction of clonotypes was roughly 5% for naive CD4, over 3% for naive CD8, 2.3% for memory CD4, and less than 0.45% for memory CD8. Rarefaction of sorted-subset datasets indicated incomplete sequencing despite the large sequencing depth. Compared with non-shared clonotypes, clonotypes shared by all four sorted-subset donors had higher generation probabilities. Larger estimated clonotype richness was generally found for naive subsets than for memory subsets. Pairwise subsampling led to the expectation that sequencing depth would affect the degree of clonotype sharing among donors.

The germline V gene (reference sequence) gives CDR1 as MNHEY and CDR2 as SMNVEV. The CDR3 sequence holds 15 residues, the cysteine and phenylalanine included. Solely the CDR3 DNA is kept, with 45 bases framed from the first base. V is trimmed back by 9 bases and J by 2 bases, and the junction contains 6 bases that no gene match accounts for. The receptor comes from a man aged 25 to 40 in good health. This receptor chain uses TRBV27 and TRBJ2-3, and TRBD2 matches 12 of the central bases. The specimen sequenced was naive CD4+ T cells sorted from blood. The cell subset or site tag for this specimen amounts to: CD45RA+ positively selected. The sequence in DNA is TGTGCCAGTCACGGACTAGCGGGACTCACAGATACGCAGTATTTT. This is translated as CASHGLAGLTDTQYF.